These 32 T cell receptor beta chains originate from one sample sequenced in a study of blood T cell repertoires in COVID-19. The method was immunoSEQ multiplex PCR; TCRdb's version includes in-frame clones alone and lacks a portion of them. The table has 140,000 or so clones, approximately 84% seen once. Sequences were obtained from PBMCs or T cells enriched from blood (not recorded which). These receptors came from a woman between 50 and 59 years old with acute COVID-19.

The chain couples TRBV24-1 to TRBJ1-1; 9 nucleotides match TRBD1. Germline-derived CDR1 and CDR2 are KGHDR and SFDVKD. After removal of 1 base from V and 3 bases from J, the junction contained 2 bases not matched to a gene. CDR3 length: 15 residues. The DNA of the CDR3 is TGTGCCACCAGTGATTTACGGACAGGGGACACTGAAGCTTTCTTT. This codes for CATSDLRTGDTEAFF.

The chain recombines TRBV6-2 or TRBV6-3 with TRBJ2-1; 11 bases are shared with TRBD2. The V segment lost 6 bases and the J segment 2 bases; nucleotides outside the gene matches: 3. The germline V gene has CDR1 MNHEY and CDR2 SVGEGT. CDR3 length: 15 residues. CDR3 DNA: TGTGCCAGCAGCCTTAGCGGGAGGGCCTACAATGAGCAGTTCTTC. Amino acids: CASSLSGRAYNEQFF.

This chain links TRBV11-3 with TRBJ2-1; 13 bases map to TRBD2. J gave up 10 bases and V 5 bases, and 11 bases lay outside the gene matches. Germline V CDR1 and CDR2: SGHNT, YENEEA. There are 16 residues in the CDR3. Written as DNA, the CDR3 is TGTGCCAGCAGCCCCCCCGGACTAGCGGGAGAAGGCGAGCAGTTCTTC. It encodes CASSPPGLAGEGEQFF.

The gene calls are TRBV6-5 and TRBJ2-7, with D perhaps matching TRBD2 (6 bases). The CDR3 covers 14 residues. From germline, CDR1 is MNHEY and CDR2 SVGAGI. V shed 10 bases and J shed 2 bases, with 18 bases lying between them. CDR3 bases: TGTGCCATCCGCGGGGAGAGGCCTCCCTACGAGCAGTACTTC. This codes for CAIRGERPPYEQYF.

Only a few counts were recorded for this clone. The chain combines TRBV10-1 with TRBJ2-3, with 9 bases aligning to TRBD1. J lost 2 bases, V lost 6 bases, and 6 bases had no gene match. Germline V lookup: CDR1 WNHNN, CDR2 SYGVQD (reference sequence). This CDR3 contains 15 residues. CDR3 amino acids: CASSGGTGNTDTQYF. Here the CDR3 DNA reads TGCGCCAGCAGCGGCGGGACAGGGAACACAGATACGCAGTATTTT.

This sequence joins TRBV27 and TRBJ2-7; a possible D gene is TRBD1 (5 bases). CDR3 length equals 14 residues. Germline V gives CDR1 MNHEY, CDR2 SMNVEV (reference sequence). V shed 1 base and J shed 5 bases, with 12 bases lying between them. CDR3 DNA sequence: TGTGCCAGCAGTTTATATAGTCGCAGGGACGAGCAGTACTTC. Translation gives CASSLYSRRDEQYF.

The V and J genes are TRBV6-4 and TRBJ2-1; a possible D gene is TRBD2 (5 bases). This CDR3 region has 13 residues. Trimming pared 3 bases from V and 4 bases from J, leaving 7 bases between. In germline, CDR1 is MRHNA, CDR2 SNTAGT. This CDR3 reads CASSEGLYNEQFF. The CDR3 region has the DNA TGTGCCAGCAGTGAAGGACTGTACAATGAGCAGTTCTTC.

The rearrangement joins TRBV6-6 to TRBJ1-5, with D perhaps TRBD1 (5 bases). CDR1 and CDR2 (germline): MNHNY, SVGAGI (reference sequence). The CDR3 is 16 residues long. Trimming left V 0 bases short and J 0 bases short, with 9 bases between. CDR3 sequence: CASSYSGLPSNQPQHF. CDR3 bases: TGTGCCAGCAGTTACTCGGGACTACCTAGCAATCAGCCCCAGCATTTT.

The chain employs TRBV19 and TRBJ2-1, with D possibly being TRBD1 (6 bases). In germline, CDR1 is LNHDA, CDR2 SQIVND (reference sequence). This CDR3 comprises 16 residues. Trimming pared 5 bases from V and 0 bases from J, leaving 14 bases between. The CDR3 coding sequence is TGTGCCAGTAGTCTCCACAGGGCGCGCTCCTACAATGAGCAGTTCTTC. Protein: CASSLHRARSYNEQFF. Drawing the rest from reference TRBV19 and TRBJ2-1, the complete variable domain is DGGITQSPKYLFRKEGQNVTLSCEQNLNHDAMYWYRQDPGQGLRLIYYSQIVNDFQKGDIAEGYSVSREKKESFPLTVTSAQKNPTAFYLCASSLHRARSYNEQFFGPGTRLTVL.

The gene calls are TRBV7-9 and TRBJ1-3; D call uncertain. The CDR3 is 16 amino acids. Germline values: CDR1 SEHNR, CDR2 FQNEAQ (reference sequence). Trimming pared 3 bases from V and 0 bases from J, leaving 12 bases between. DNA of the CDR3: TGTGCCAGCAGCTTCCTAACTTATATCTCTGGAAACACCATATATTTT. It codes for CASSFLTYISGNTIYF.

The V and J genes are TRBV5-1 and TRBJ1-2, with a weak D call TRBD1 (5 bases). CDR1 is SGHRS and CDR2 is YFSETQ in the germline V gene. The V end was cut by 0 bases, the J end by 0 bases, with 12 bases between. This CDR3 is 16 amino acids long. The DNA for the CDR3 is TGCGCCAGCAGCTTGGGGTCGGGGGTAGCTAACTATGGCTACACCTTC. Amino acid sequence: CASSLGSGVANYGYTF.

This chain links TRBV7-7 with TRBJ1-1; the D is unclear. The CDR3 runs 15 residues. V was clipped by 5 bases and J by 0 bases, with 13 bases between them. Germline values: CDR1 SSHAT, CDR2 FNYEAQ (reference sequence). In nucleotides, the CDR3 is TGTGCCAGCAGCCCTCTAGCCGGGATGAACACTGAAGCTTTCTTT. Translated: CASSPLAGMNTEAFF.

The rearrangement uses TRBV9 and TRBJ1-4; D call uncertain. Trimming took off 0 bases at V and 8 bases at J, with 11 bases between the two ends. Germline V CDR1 and CDR2: SGDLS, YYNGEE. The CDR3 extends over 14 amino acids. The CDR3 DNA follows: TGTGCCAGCAGCGTAGCTGAGGGCCGGGAAAAACTGTTTTTT. Translating it yields CASSVAEGREKLFF.

This chain uses TRBV23-1 with TRBJ1-1, with 8 bases fitting TRBD1. TRBV23-1 carries the ORF label, with uncertain function. The CDR3 extends over 17 amino acids. V shed 2 bases and J 5 bases; nucleotides not matched to a gene: 13. CDR3 sequence reads: CASSQHVDREDRTEAFF. The CDR3 DNA follows: TGCGCCAGCAGTCAACACGTGGACAGGGAGGATCGGACTGAAGCTTTCTTT.

V gene TRBV6-5 combines with J gene TRBJ2-7; perhaps TRBD2 as D (5 bases). Germline V CDR1 and CDR2: MNHEY, SVGAGI. V lost 0 bases to trimming and J lost 3 bases, with 9 bases between them. The CDR3 consists of 14 residues. The CDR3 region is CASSYSTGNYEQYF. CDR3 in DNA: TGTGCCAGCAGTTACTCGACCGGGAACTACGAGCAGTACTTC.

The V gene is TRBV19, the J gene TRBJ2-1; D may be TRBD1 (6 bases). CDR3 length: 14 residues. Trimming took 5 bases from V and 8 from J, leaving 16 bases between them. Germline-derived CDR1 and CDR2 are LNHDA and SQIVND (reference sequence). CDR3 coding DNA: TGTGCCAGTAGTTTGGGGACATCGTCCTATGAGCAGTTCTTC. It yields the protein CASSLGTSSYEQFF.

The gene calls are TRBV7-2 and TRBJ2-3; 13 nucleotides align to TRBD2. The germline gives CDR1 SGHTA, CDR2 FQGNSA. The CDR3 consists of 18 residues. V lost 3 bases and J lost 3; bases outside the gene matches: 9. DNA of the CDR3: TGTGCCAGCAGCTTGGGCGGACTAGCGGGAGCTGGAACAGATACGCAGTATTTT. Translating gives CASSLGGLAGAGTDTQYF.

The CDR3 loop reads CASSLPPRDTDTQYF. The DNA of the CDR3 is TGTGCCAGCAGTCTTCCCCCCCGGGACACAGATACGCAGTATTTT. The chain links TRBV28 to TRBJ2-3; a weak D match, TRBD2 (5 bases). The V end lost 5 bases, the J end lost 2 bases, and 14 bases lay between the germline ends. The CDR3 is made up of 15 amino acids. Germline V CDR1 and CDR2: MDHEN, SYDVKM.

The chain combines TRBV28 with TRBJ2-3; TRBD2 matches 8 bases. This CDR3 spans 13 amino acids. The trim removed 8 bases at V and 6 bases at J, leaving 7 bases unmatched. CDR1 and CDR2 from the germline V gene are MDHEN and SYDVKM. In DNA, the CDR3 is TGTGCCAGCTCGGGAGGGAGGTGGGATACGCAGTATTTT. This sequence encodes CASSGGRWDTQYF.

This clone has only one observation. The chain recombines TRBV7-9 with TRBJ2-1, with 14 bases identical to TRBD2. CDR3 length equals 15 residues. V was pared by 5 bases and J by 8 bases, with 5 bases of the junction left unmatched. Germline-derived CDR1 and CDR2 are SEHNR and FQNEAQ (reference sequence). CDR3 in DNA: TGTGCCAGCAGCCCCGGGACTAGCGGGAGCGATGAGCAGTTCTTC. It encodes CASSPGTSGSDEQFF.

This clone has just one count. The CDR3 DNA reads as TGTGCCAGCAGACGAGCGGGGTTTGACGGGACCCAGTACTTC. This encodes CASRRAGFDGTQYF. The genes are TRBV28 and TRBJ2-5, with 7 positions matching TRBD2. V shed 6 bases, J shed 7 bases, and the junction held 11 bases outside the gene matches. Germline values: CDR1 MDHEN, CDR2 SYDVKM. The CDR3 loop spans 14 amino acids.

The gene calls are TRBV7-9 and TRBJ2-5; 8 bases map to TRBD1. Trimming cost V 3 bases and J 5 bases; bases outside gene matches: 5. The CDR3 runs to 14 residues. In germline, CDR1 is SEHNR, CDR2 FQNEAQ (reference sequence). The CDR3 coding sequence is TGTGCCAGCAGCTTTCGGACAGGGACGGAGACCCAGTACTTC. As protein: CASSFRTGTETQYF.

The genes are TRBV19 and TRBJ2-3, with D possibly matching TRBD2 (5 bases). This CDR3 has 15 amino acids. V was shortened by 8 bases and J by 1 base, with 16 bases between the two germline ends. Per germline, CDR1 LNHDA and CDR2 SQIVND (reference sequence). In DNA, the CDR3 is TGTGCCAGTCAGCGGTCTGGTGGGGGCACAGATACGCAGTATTTT. Protein: CASQRSGGGTDTQYF.

The chain is built from TRBV7-8 and TRBJ1-3; D may be TRBD1 (6 bases). Per the germline V gene, CDR1 is SGHVS and CDR2 is FQNEAQ. There are 17 residues in the CDR3. Between the trimmed V and J ends, which lost 1 base and 3 bases, there was a span of 16 bases. This CDR3 is CASSLVWAGEGGNTIYF. In DNA form, the CDR3 reads TGTGCCAGCAGCTTAGTATGGGCAGGGGAGGGTGGAAACACCATATATTTT.

This chain joins TRBV7-6 and TRBJ1-2; no firm D call. The CDR3 covers 11 residues. Trimming removed 3 bases from V and 10 bases from J, with 9 bases in between. The germline V gene encodes CDR1 SGHVS and CDR2 FNYEAQ. CDR3 DNA: TGTGCCAGCAGCTTTATGTATCCCTACACCTTC. Translated, it gives CASSFMYPYTF.

The J gene is TRBJ1-2, the V gene TRBV5-1, with 7 bases identical to TRBD1. V gave up 3 bases and J gave up 6 bases; unmatched junction bases: 11. The germline V gene has CDR1 SGHRS and CDR2 YFSETQ. The CDR3 loop spans 15 amino acids. The CDR3 bases are TGCGCCAGCAGCTGGGGTGGCGGAGGGGGCGATGGCTACACCTTC. This codes for CASSWGGGGGDGYTF.

V gene TRBV10-3 combines with J gene TRBJ1-2, with TRBD1 identical over 7 bases. After removal of 4 bases from V and 4 bases from J, the junction contained 9 bases not matched to a gene. From germline, CDR1 is ENHRY and CDR2 SYGVKD. The CDR3 has 15 residues. The CDR3 is CAISGGTAVSYGYTF. DNA of the CDR3: TGTGCCATCAGTGGAGGGACAGCTGTTTCCTATGGCTACACCTTC.

The rearrangement links TRBV30 to TRBJ1-4; 9 bases agree with TRBD1. This CDR3 region has 14 residues. Unmatched junction bases numbered 5, after V lost 1 base and J lost 8 bases. Germline V gene data show CDR1 as GTSNPN and CDR2 as SVGIG (reference sequence). The CDR3 spells CAWSGGQGREKLFF. Written as DNA, the CDR3 is TGTGCCTGGAGTGGCGGACAGGGGAGAGAAAAACTGTTTTTT.

The chain joins TRBV19 to TRBJ2-7; 8 bases line up with TRBD1. Trimming at V came to 5 bases and at J to 4 bases, leaving 4 bases not matched to a gene. The CDR3 is made up of 13 amino acids. The germline CDR1 and CDR2 sequences are LNHDA and SQIVND (reference sequence). CDR3 nucleotide sequence: TGTGCCAGTAGTCCCAGGACAGGGTACGAGCAGTACTTC. This codes for CASSPRTGYEQYF.

The chain is built from TRBV11-2 and TRBJ1-3; 8 bases are a match to TRBD1. The CDR3 has 15 residues. Per the germline V gene, CDR1 is SGHAT and CDR2 is FQNNGV. V lost 5 bases to trimming and J lost 3 bases; unmatched junction nucleotides: 6. Written as DNA, the CDR3 is TGTGCCAGCAGCCCCCCAGGGGGCGTTGGAAACACCATATATTTT. Residues: CASSPPGGVGNTIYF.

The rearrangement uses TRBV5-8 and TRBJ2-1; no reliable D call. With 0 bases removed from V and 9 bases from J, the gap between germline ends came to 4 bases. CDR3 length: 11 residues. Germline assignment: CDR1 SGHTS and CDR2 YDEGEE. The DNA of the CDR3 is TGTGCCAGCAGCTTGGCTTTTGAGCAGTTCTTC. As protein: CASSLAFEQFF.

The chain carries TRBV18 and TRBJ2-1, with 8 bases that match TRBD1. V lost 0 bases to trimming and J lost 8 bases; unmatched junction nucleotides: 6. There are 15 residues in the CDR3. Germline V lookup: CDR1 KGHSH, CDR2 LQKENI. DNA of the CDR3: TGTGCCAGCTCACCACCGTGGCAGGGGGCGGATGAGCAGTTCTTC. Translating it yields CASSPPWQGADEQFF.